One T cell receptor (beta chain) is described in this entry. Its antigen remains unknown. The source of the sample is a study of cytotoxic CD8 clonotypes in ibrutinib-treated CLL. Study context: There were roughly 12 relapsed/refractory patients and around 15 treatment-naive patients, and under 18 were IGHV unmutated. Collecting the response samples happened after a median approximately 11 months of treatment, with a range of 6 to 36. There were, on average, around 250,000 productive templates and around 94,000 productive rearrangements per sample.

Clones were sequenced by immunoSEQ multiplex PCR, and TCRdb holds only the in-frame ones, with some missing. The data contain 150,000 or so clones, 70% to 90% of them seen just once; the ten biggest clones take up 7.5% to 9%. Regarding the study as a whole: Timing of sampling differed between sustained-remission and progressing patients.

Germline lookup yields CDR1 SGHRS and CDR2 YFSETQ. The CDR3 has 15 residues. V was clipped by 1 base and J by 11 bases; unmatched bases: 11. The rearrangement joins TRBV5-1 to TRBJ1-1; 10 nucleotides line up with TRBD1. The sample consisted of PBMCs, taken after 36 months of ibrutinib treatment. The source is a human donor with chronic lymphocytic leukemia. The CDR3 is CASSLSGRDRGFAFF. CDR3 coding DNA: TGCGCCAGCAGCTTGTCCGGTCGGGACAGGGGTTTCGCTTTCTTT.